The 13 T cell receptor beta chains reported below all come from one sample, sequenced in a study of T-cell memory formation after mild COVID-19. TCRdb recomputed calls from the 5' RACE reads with MiXCR, one row per CDR3 protein. This sample has around 320,000 distinct CDR3 sequences, with just under 20% found just once. Sequencing was performed on PBMCs or a T cell subset sorted from them (not recorded which). Receptor source: a man younger than 30 who had mild COVID-19 (a few samples of this study predate the infection). Cell type and time point are not known.

The V and J genes are TRBV12-3 or TRBV12-4 and TRBJ2-3, with TRBD2 matching over 8 bases. V gave up 10 bases and J gave up 2 bases; unmatched junction bases: 8. This CDR3 contains 14 residues. CDR3: CATISGRITDTQYF. The CDR3 DNA is TGTGCCACCATAAGCGGGAGAATCACAGATACGCAGTATTTT.

V and J are TRBV6-4 and TRBJ2-3; 9 bases line up with TRBD2. CDR1 MRHNA and CDR2 SNTAGT come from the germline V gene. The CDR3 runs to 15 residues. Losses at the gene ends were 4 bases for V and 1 base for J; bases not matched to a gene: 3. The CDR3: CASSVVAGGTDTQYF. The CDR3 DNA reads TGTGCCAGCAGTGTGGTAGCGGGGGGCACAGATACGCAGTATTTT.

This clonotype has a handful of counts. The chain is built from TRBV5-1 and TRBJ2-1, with 9 bases that match TRBD1. CDR1 SGHRS and CDR2 YFSETQ come from the germline V gene. The CDR3 runs 15 residues. Trimming took 4 bases from V and 3 from J; bases not matched to a gene: 5. The CDR3 DNA reads TGCGCCAGCAGCCCGGGACAGGGAGACTACAATGAGCAGTTCTTC. Protein: CASSPGQGDYNEQFF.

This clonotype was seen a handful of times. This chain joins TRBV12-3 or TRBV12-4 and TRBJ2-2; TRBD2 matches at 10 bases. The CDR3 has 14 residues. With 2 bases clipped from V and 8 bases from J, the junction kept 2 bases outside the gene matches. The CDR3 spells CASSLLAGEGELFF. The CDR3 DNA reads as TGTGCCAGCAGTTTACTAGCGGGGGAGGGGGAGCTGTTTTTT.

This clonotype has more than one count but fewer than ten. The rearrangement joins TRBV12-3 or TRBV12-4 to TRBJ1-1, with D perhaps TRBD1 (6 bases). V was pared by 2 bases and J by 2 bases, with 12 bases between. This CDR3 is built from 15 residues. CDR3 sequence reads: CASSLMAGANTEAFF. In nucleotides, the CDR3 is TGTGCCAGCAGTTTAATGGCAGGGGCTAACACTGAAGCTTTCTTT.

There are a few counts of this clonotype. The V call is TRBV4-1, the J call TRBJ2-7; weak D call: TRBD1 (6 bases). From germline, CDR1 is MGHRA and CDR2 YSYEKL. The CDR3 runs 16 residues. V dropped 0 bases and J dropped 4 bases, with 16 bases sitting between them. The CDR3 sequence: CASSQDGKQGRYEQYF. DNA of the CDR3: TGCGCCAGCAGCCAAGATGGGAAACAGGGCCGGTACGAGCAGTACTTC.

This clonotype has a count of ten or more. The chain couples TRBV4-1 to TRBJ2-7, with D possibly being TRBD1 (6 bases). The CDR3 is made up of 15 amino acids. With 0 bases removed from V and 7 bases from J, the gap between germline ends came to 16 bases. Germline V gene lookup returns CDR1 MGHRA and CDR2 YSYEKL. The CDR3 spells CASSQEGGRGGEQYV. CDR3 nucleotide sequence: TGCGCCAGCAGCCAAGAGGGTGGCAGGGGTGGTGAGCAGTACGTC.

This chain links TRBV7-9 with TRBJ2-6; D not resolved. The V end was cut by 2 bases, the J end by 0 bases, with 11 bases between. CDR1 SEHNR and CDR2 FQNEAQ come from the germline V gene (reference sequence). This CDR3 comprises 17 residues. The CDR3 is CASSLSNQPSGANVLTF. The CDR3 DNA sequence: TGTGCCAGCAGCTTAAGTAACCAACCCTCTGGGGCCAACGTCCTGACTTTC.

This clonotype was seen more than once but under ten times. The CDR3 loop reads CASSFPQENTEAFF. CDR3 bases: TGCGCCAGCAGCTTCCCCCAGGAGAACACTGAAGCTTTCTTT. The chain couples TRBV5-1 to TRBJ1-1; D is unresolved. Germline CDR1 is SGHRS and CDR2 is YFSETQ. CDR3 length: 14 residues. V lost 2 bases, J lost 1 base, and 9 bases lay in between.

This clonotype was picked up a small number of times. J is TRBJ2-2 and V is TRBV28; D not resolved. Trimming pared 5 bases from V and 0 bases from J, leaving 10 bases between. CDR1 and CDR2 from the germline V gene are MDHEN and SYDVKM. The CDR3 covers 15 residues. CDR3 residues: CASSRDPANTGELFF. CDR3 sequence (DNA): TGTGCCAGCAGTCGTGACCCCGCGAACACCGGGGAGCTGTTTTTT.

A single count supports this clonotype. The V gene is TRBV11-2, the J gene TRBJ2-5, with 8 bases lining up with TRBD2. J gave up 13 bases and V 7 bases, and 11 bases lay outside the gene matches. The V gene's germline CDR1 is SGHAT and CDR2 FQNNGV. The CDR3 sequence is 12 residues long. CDR3 in amino acids: CASTTRGGESYF. The DNA for the CDR3 is TGTGCCAGCACCACACGGGGGGGAGAGTCGTACTTC.

This clonotype was seen a handful of times. The J gene is TRBJ1-1, the V gene TRBV18, with no clear D. The germline V gene has CDR1 KGHSH and CDR2 LQKENI. The CDR3 loop spans 13 amino acids. With 3 bases removed from V and 4 bases from J, the gap between germline ends came to 9 bases. CDR3 sequence (DNA): TGTGCCAGCTCACCGGAGCGAGCCACTGAAGCTTTCTTT. This encodes CASSPERATEAFF.

In this sample, this clonotype turned up a few times. This rearrangement joins TRBV7-8 to TRBJ2-3; D may be TRBD2 (5 bases). Looked up from germline, CDR1 is SGHVS and CDR2 is FQNEAQ. Trimming cost V 5 bases and J 1 base, with 10 bases left between them. The CDR3 consists of 14 residues. The CDR3, as DNA: TGTGCCAGCAGCCCCCAGAGGGGCACAGATACGCAGTATTTT. Translated: CASSPQRGTDTQYF.